The sequence of this T cell receptor beta chain was determined in a study of T cells in Graves' hyperthyroidism and ophthalmopathy. The CDR3 consists of 13 residues. V was trimmed by 5 bases and J by 9 bases, leaving 16 bases between them. Amplified TCR beta CDR3 regions came from RNA transcripts. When the TCR CDR3 underwent first-round RT-PCR, the HTBI primer set was used. TCRdb reanalysed the multiplex PCR reads using MiXCR and keeps one entry per CDR3 protein. Among about 520,000 distinct CDR3 sequences listed, 20% were seen once. The V gene is TRBV12-3 or TRBV12-4, the J gene TRBJ1-2, with D perhaps TRBD1 (5 bases). The specimen sequenced was blood. This TCR was sampled from a man younger than 35 with Graves' hyperthyroidism. CDR3 sequence reads: CASSPMRGLSYTF. DNA for the CDR3: TGTGCCAGCAGTCCGATGCGGGGCCTTAGCTACACCTTC.